This T cell receptor (beta chain) was identified in a study of blood T cell repertoires in COVID-19. Across the study: Specimens from acute and convalescent COVID-19 originated in the United States, Italy and Spain. T cells, B-cell-depleted T cells, or PBMCs supplied cDNA or gDNA.

V lost 0 bases and J 5 bases, leaving 13 bases between the germline ends. In germline, CDR1 is MNHEY, CDR2 SVGAGI. The CDR3 length is 15 residues. As processed by the authors: By means of reference gene primer amplification, nucleated cell counts were estimated. Produced via immunoSEQ multiplex PCR; TCRdb's table is partial and in-frame only. That table gives V, J and clone size, and the DNA gave D and trimming. This table has tens of thousands of clones, around 86% appearing once. The receptor was isolated from an older woman with acute or convalescent COVID-19. This chain connects TRBV6-5 to TRBJ1-1; D is unclear. Sequencing was done on a sample of peripheral blood. CDR3 sequence: CASSYSSEGLTEAFF. DNA for the CDR3: TGTGCCAGCAGTTACTCTTCGGAGGGTCTGACTGAAGCTTTCTTT.